This is a list of T cell receptor beta chains from one sample in a study of T cell repertoires in cytomegalovirus infection. TCRdb called the reads again in MiXCR, with one record for every CDR3 protein. The table includes more than 250,000 distinct CDR3 sequences, approximately 25% detected once. Their recognized antigens are unknown. The sequencing here drew on cultured PBMCs, taken from culture after CMV antigen stimulation. The receptors derive from a human donor in good health (CMV status not recorded). Some clones in this sample may be carry-over from other donors' samples. CDR3s include the opening cysteine and the closing phenylalanine or tryptophan. D genes are given only for firm matches. Expanded clones get a size class; other rows say once, few or many, or leave the size out.

J: TRBJ1-1; D: NA; V: TRBV20-1; size: few; DNA: TGCAGTGCGACGAAGGTCACGGTGAACACTGAAGCTTTCTTT; CDR3: CSATKVTVNTEAFF
J: TRBJ2-3; D: NA; V: TRBV4-1; size: many; DNA: TGCGCCAGCAGCCCTGAAGCGGCGACTAGTTGGTCGTCGGATACGCAGTATTTT; CDR3: CASSPEAATSWSSDTQYF
J: TRBJ1-2; D: TRBD1; V: TRBV12-3/TRBV12-4; size: many; DNA: TGTGCCAGCAGAATAGGGACAGTAGCTAACTATGGCTACACCTTC; CDR3: CASRIGTVANYGYTF
J: TRBJ1-4; D: NA; V: TRBV5-4; size: few; DNA: TGTGCCAGCAGCTTCAATCGGGACGCTGAAAAACTGTTTTTT; CDR3: CASSFNRDAEKLFF
J: TRBJ2-1; D: TRBD2; V: TRBV7-3; size: many; DNA: TGTGCCAGCAGCTTAACGGGAGGGCCAGGCGGAGAGCAGTTCTTC; CDR3: CASSLTGGPGGEQFF
J: TRBJ2-2; D: NA; V: TRBV10-3; size: NA; DNA: TGTGCCATCAGTGAAGGGAGCGCGAACACCGGGGAGCTGTTTTTT; CDR3: CAISEGSANTGELFF
J: TRBJ2-1; D: NA; V: TRBV6-1; size: few; DNA: TGTGCCAGCATACCGGGGACCAATGAGCAGTTCTTC; CDR3: CASIPGTNEQFF
J: TRBJ2-2; D: TRBD1; V: TRBV4-1; size: once; DNA: TGCGCCAGCAGCCGGAGCCCCGGGACAGAGAACACCGGGGAGCTGTTTTTT; CDR3: CASSRSPGTENTGELFF
J: TRBJ2-4; D: TRBD1; V: TRBV28; size: NA; DNA: TGTGCCAGCAGTTTTCAGGGGGCAGGGGCCAAAAACATTCAGTACTTC; CDR3: CASSFQGAGAKNIQYF
J: TRBJ1-5; D: NA; V: TRBV7-2; size: many; DNA: TGTGCCAGCAGCTTAGAAGGGCAGGGTAGGAATCAGCCCCAGCATTTT; CDR3: CASSLEGQGRNQPQHF
J: TRBJ2-3; D: TRBD2; V: TRBV19; size: NA; DNA: TGTGCCAGTAGTCTACTAGCGGGCCCCACAGATACGCAGTATTTT; CDR3: CASSLLAGPTDTQYF
J: TRBJ2-2; D: NA; V: TRBV6-2/TRBV6-3; size: NA; DNA: TGTGCCAGCAGTGCCTGGGGGGGCTACAACACCGGGGAGCTGTTTTTT; CDR3: CASSAWGGYNTGELFF
J: TRBJ2-2; D: NA; V: TRBV19; size: few; DNA: TGTGCCAGTAGCCGGCGGGACACCGGGGAGCTGTTTTTT; CDR3: CASSRRDTGELFF
J: TRBJ2-5; D: TRBD2; V: TRBV12-3/TRBV12-4; size: NA; DNA: TGTGCCAGCAGTTTAGCGCTAGCGGGAGAACAAGAGACCCAGTACTTC; CDR3: CASSLALAGEQETQYF
J: TRBJ1-4; D: NA; V: TRBV19; size: NA; DNA: TGTGCCAGTATTAACAATCCGGGGGGTTATGAAAAACTGTTTTTT; CDR3: CASINNPGGYEKLFF
J: TRBJ2-1; D: TRBD2; V: TRBV7-3; size: many; DNA: TGTGCCAGCAGTCAGAGGGAGACTAGCGGGTGGAGCTCCTACAATGAGCAGTTCTTC; CDR3: CASSQRETSGWSSYNEQFF
J: TRBJ2-5; D: TRBD2; V: TRBV19; size: NA; DNA: TGTGCCAGTAGTTCGCGGGGGGGCACACAAGAGACCCAGTACTTC; CDR3: CASSSRGGTQETQYF
J: TRBJ2-3; D: TRBD2; V: TRBV14; size: NA; DNA: TGTGCCAGCAGCCACGTTTGGACTAGGCGGACAGATACGCAGTATTTT; CDR3: CASSHVWTRRTDTQYF
J: TRBJ1-1; D: TRBD1; V: TRBV29-1; size: NA; DNA: TGCAGCGTTGGTGACAGGGCCAACACTGAAGCTTTCTTT; CDR3: CSVGDRANTEAFF
J: TRBJ2-5; D: TRBD2; V: TRBV10-3; size: few; DNA: TGTGCCATCAGGGGGACTAGCGGACAAGAGACCCAGTACTTC; CDR3: CAIRGTSGQETQYF
J: TRBJ2-1; D: TRBD2; V: TRBV6-5; size: NA; DNA: TGTGCCAGCAGCCAAAGGACTAGCGGCGGCAATGAGCAGTTCTTC; CDR3: CASSQRTSGGNEQFF
J: TRBJ2-1; D: TRBD2; V: TRBV4-1; size: NA; DNA: TGCGCCAGCAGCCAAGTCGGAGCGGGAGTAGGCCCCAATGAGCAGTTCTTC; CDR3: CASSQVGAGVGPNEQFF
J: TRBJ1-2; D: NA; V: TRBV19; size: NA; DNA: TGTGCCAGTAGTATAGAAAGGGCGCGCGGCTACACCTTC; CDR3: CASSIERARGYTF
J: TRBJ1-2; D: NA; V: TRBV13; size: NA; DNA: TGTGCCAGCAGCTTAGAGGGAGATTCCCTTAACTATGGCTACACCTTC; CDR3: CASSLEGDSLNYGYTF
J: TRBJ2-4; D: NA; V: TRBV12-3/TRBV12-4; size: few; DNA: TGTGCCAGCAGGGCGGACCTCCGAGGGAACATTCAGTACTTC; CDR3: CASRADLRGNIQYF
J: TRBJ2-5; D: TRBD2; V: TRBV11-2; size: NA; DNA: TGTGCCAGCAGCTTTCGGGGGGGGGTGAGAGAGACCCAGTACTTC; CDR3: CASSFRGGVRETQYF
J: TRBJ2-1; D: NA; V: TRBV6-1; size: NA; DNA: TGTGCCAGTAAATTGAGTAGGGACAATGAGCAGTTCTTC; CDR3: CASKLSRDNEQFF
J: TRBJ1-3; D: NA; V: TRBV6-1; size: NA; DNA: TGTGCCAGCAGCTTGGACGGGGCCTCTGGAAACACCATATATTTT; CDR3: CASSLDGASGNTIYF
J: TRBJ2-3; D: NA; V: TRBV7-6; size: NA; DNA: TGTGCCAGCAGCTCCCCGCCGTCCACAGATACGCAGTATTTT; CDR3: CASSSPPSTDTQYF
J: TRBJ2-1; D: TRBD2; V: TRBV7-9; size: few; DNA: TGTGCCAGCAGCGCTCCGGGACTACTCTACAATGAGCAGTTCTTC; CDR3: CASSAPGLLYNEQFF
J: TRBJ2-7; D: TRBD1; V: TRBV20-1; size: few; DNA: TGCAGTGCCCAGACAGGGGACTACGAGCAGTACTTC; CDR3: CSAQTGDYEQYF
J: TRBJ2-1; D: NA; V: TRBV12-3/TRBV12-4; size: NA; DNA: TGTGCCAGCACCATGGATGGTCCCGAGTTCTTC; CDR3: CASTMDGPEFF
J: TRBJ2-1; D: TRBD1; V: TRBV4-1; size: many; DNA: TGCGCCAGCAGCCAAGATCGACAGGGGTCTATGGGGGCCGAGCAGTTCTTC; CDR3: CASSQDRQGSMGAEQFF
J: TRBJ2-7; D: NA; V: TRBV7-2; size: many; DNA: TGTGCCAGCAGCTCTCAAGCTGGGGGCTACGAGCAGTACTTC; CDR3: CASSSQAGGYEQYF
J: TRBJ2-7; D: TRBD2; V: TRBV7-2; size: many; DNA: TGTGCCAGCAGCATTGGGGGAATTAGCGGGAGAGGCAACGAGCAGTACTTC; CDR3: CASSIGGISGRGNEQYF
J: TRBJ2-1; D: TRBD2; V: TRBV7-8; size: many; DNA: TGTGCCAGCACCCCCAGCGGGAACTTTTTCTTAGAGCAGTTCTTC; CDR3: CASTPSGNFFLEQFF
J: TRBJ1-2; D: NA; V: TRBV28; size: few; DNA: TGTGCCAGCAGTTCCGAACTTCCAGGGGTCCCCTTC; CDR3: CASSSELPGVPF
J: TRBJ1-1; D: NA; V: TRBV5-4; size: few; DNA: TGTGCCAGCAGCTTAATGGGCTTGGGACCAAACACTGAAGCTTTCTTT; CDR3: CASSLMGLGPNTEAFF
J: TRBJ1-3; D: NA; V: TRBV28; size: few; DNA: TGTGCCAGCAGTCAGAGACAGGCCCTTTGGGGCACCATATATTTT; CDR3: CASSQRQALWGTIYF
J: TRBJ1-4; D: NA; V: TRBV12-5; size: few; DNA: TGTGCTAGTGGTTTCCGGAAGGGAGAGCTTAATGAAAAACTGTTTTTT; CDR3: CASGFRKGELNEKLFF
J: TRBJ1-1; D: TRBD1; V: TRBV27; size: NA; DNA: TGTGCCAGCAGTCGGACAGGCGGGGGTACTGAAGCTTTCTTT; CDR3: CASSRTGGGTEAFF
J: TRBJ1-3; D: NA; V: TRBV10-3; size: NA; DNA: TGTGGAATACGAGACGGCACCTCTGGAAACACCATATATTTT; CDR3: CGIRDGTSGNTIYF
J: TRBJ2-2; D: NA; V: TRBV14; size: few; DNA: TGTGCCAGCAGCCGTGACCAGCCCACCGGGGAGCTGTTTTTT; CDR3: CASSRDQPTGELFF
J: TRBJ2-1; D: TRBD2; V: TRBV9; size: NA; DNA: TGTGCCAGCAGCACCCATCCCGGGGGGGGTATCAATGAGCAGTTCTTC; CDR3: CASSTHPGGGINEQFF
J: TRBJ1-5; D: NA; V: TRBV20-1; size: NA; DNA: TGCACCTTTGACGGGGAGTTTAGCAATCAGCCCCAGCATTTT; CDR3: CTFDGEFSNQPQHF
J: TRBJ2-3; D: NA; V: TRBV11-2; size: few; DNA: TGTGCCAGCAGTCGCCGCACAGATACGCAGTATTTT; CDR3: CASSRRTDTQYF
J: TRBJ1-1; D: TRBD1; V: TRBV3-1; size: NA; DNA: TGTGCCAGCAGCCATGGGACAGGGGTTGAAGCTTTCTTT; CDR3: CASSHGTGVEAFF